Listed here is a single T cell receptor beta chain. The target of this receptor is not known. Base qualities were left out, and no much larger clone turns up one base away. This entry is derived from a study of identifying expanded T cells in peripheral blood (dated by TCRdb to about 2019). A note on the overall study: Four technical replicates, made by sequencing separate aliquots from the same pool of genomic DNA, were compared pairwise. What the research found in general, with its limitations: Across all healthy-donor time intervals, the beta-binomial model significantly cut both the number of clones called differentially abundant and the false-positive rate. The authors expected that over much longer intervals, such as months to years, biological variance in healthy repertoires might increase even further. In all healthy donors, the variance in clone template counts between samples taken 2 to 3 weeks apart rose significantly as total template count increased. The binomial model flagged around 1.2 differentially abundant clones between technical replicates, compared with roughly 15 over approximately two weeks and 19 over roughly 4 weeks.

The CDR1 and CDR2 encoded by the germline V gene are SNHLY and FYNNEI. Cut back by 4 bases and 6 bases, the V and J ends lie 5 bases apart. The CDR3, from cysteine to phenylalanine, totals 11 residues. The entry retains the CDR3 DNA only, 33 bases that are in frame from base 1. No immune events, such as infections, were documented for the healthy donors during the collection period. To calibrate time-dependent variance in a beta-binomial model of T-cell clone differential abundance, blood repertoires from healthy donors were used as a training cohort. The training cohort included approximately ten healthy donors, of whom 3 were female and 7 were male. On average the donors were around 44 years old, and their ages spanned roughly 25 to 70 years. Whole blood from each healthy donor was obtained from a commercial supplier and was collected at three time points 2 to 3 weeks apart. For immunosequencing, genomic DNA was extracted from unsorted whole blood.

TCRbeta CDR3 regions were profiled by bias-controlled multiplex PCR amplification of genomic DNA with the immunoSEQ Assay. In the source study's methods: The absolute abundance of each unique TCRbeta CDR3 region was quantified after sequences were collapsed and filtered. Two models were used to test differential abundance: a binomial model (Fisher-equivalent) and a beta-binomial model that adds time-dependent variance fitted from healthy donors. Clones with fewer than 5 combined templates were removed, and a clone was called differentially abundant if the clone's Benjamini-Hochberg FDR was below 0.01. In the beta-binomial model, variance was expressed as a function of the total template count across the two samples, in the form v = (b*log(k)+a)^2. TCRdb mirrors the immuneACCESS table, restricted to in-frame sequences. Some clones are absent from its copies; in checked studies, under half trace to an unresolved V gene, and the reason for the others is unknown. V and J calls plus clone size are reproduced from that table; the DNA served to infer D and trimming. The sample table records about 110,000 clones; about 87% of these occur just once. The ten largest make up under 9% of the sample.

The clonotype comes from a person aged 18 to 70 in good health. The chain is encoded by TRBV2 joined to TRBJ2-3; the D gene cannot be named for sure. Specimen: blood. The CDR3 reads CASSVSDTQYF. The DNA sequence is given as TGTGCCAGCAGTGTCAGTGATACGCAGTATTTT.